The source of this TCR beta chain is a study of blood T cell repertoires in COVID-19. Study summary: Samples taken during acute and convalescent COVID-19 were collected in the United States, Italy and Spain. From T cells, B-cell-depleted T cells, or PBMCs came the material, which was cDNA or gDNA.

The authors' processing: Reference gene primer amplification gave nucleated cell count estimates. The method was immunoSEQ multiplex PCR; TCRdb's version includes in-frame clones alone and lacks a portion of them. That table is the source of V, J and clone size, and D and trimming were worked out from the DNA. The data hold around 170,000 clones, with approximately 79% observed a single time. This clone turned up a few times. CDR1 MNHEY and CDR2 SVGAGI come from the germline V gene. Trimming took 5 bases from V and 2 from J, leaving 10 bases between them. The CDR3 loop spans 14 amino acids. Sequencing was done on a sample of peripheral blood. V and J are TRBV6-5 and TRBJ1-3; possibly TRBD1 for D (5 bases). The TCR originated in a woman aged 80 or older with acute or convalescent COVID-19. DNA of the CDR3: TGTGCCAGCAGTCTCAGGGAGGCTGGAAACACCATATATTTT. Translation gives CASSLREAGNTIYF.